The 15 T cell receptor beta chains below were found in one sample sequenced in a study of blood T cell repertoires in COVID-19. Data came from immunoSEQ multiplex PCR; TCRdb stores just in-frame clones and leaves some out. The sample includes tens of thousands of clones, over 75% seen only once; the top ten take about 1.2%. The sequencing sample was made of peripheral blood. The receptors originated from a woman aged 55 to 70 with acute or convalescent COVID-19.

CDR3 DNA sequence: TGCAGTGCTACCCTGTATGAGACCCAGTACTTC. Its translation: CSATLYETQYF. The rearrangement joins TRBV20-1 to TRBJ2-5; unclear D gene. Germline CDR1 and CDR2: DFQATT and SNEGSKA (reference sequence). This CDR3 region has 11 residues. V was trimmed by 4 bases and J by 5 bases, leaving 8 bases between them.

The chain links TRBV6-1 to TRBJ1-5; no reliable D call. This CDR3 is built from 14 residues. Trimming took 3 bases from V and 5 from J, leaving 11 bases between them. Germline-derived CDR1 and CDR2 are MNHNS and SASEGT. CDR3 DNA sequence: TGTGCCAGCAGTGATCCCCGAGGGTATCAGCCCCAGCATTTT. This encodes CASSDPRGYQPQHF.

The chain links TRBV2 to TRBJ1-1; 9 positions agree with TRBD1. Germline CDR1 SNHLY, CDR2 FYNNEI. This CDR3 is 14 amino acids long. Trimming at V came to 7 bases and at J to 1 base, leaving 4 bases not matched to a gene. Written as DNA, the CDR3 is TGTGCCAGCACCCCGGGACAGGGGAACACTGAAGCTTTCTTT. The encoded protein is CASTPGQGNTEAFF.

This clone was seen a handful of times. This chain joins TRBV15 and TRBJ2-1, with D possibly being TRBD1 (6 bases). Germline V lookup: CDR1 LNHNV, CDR2 YYDKDF (reference sequence). The CDR3 sequence is 15 residues long. Trimming removed 2 bases at V and 6 bases at J, with 14 bases between. CDR3 DNA: TGTGCCACCAGCAGAACTACAGGGTTAACCAATGAGCAGTTCTTC. It translates to CATSRTTGLTNEQFF.

This chain links TRBV11-2 with TRBJ2-5; 8 nucleotides line up with TRBD1. The CDR3 length is 14 residues. Germline loops: CDR1 SGHAT, CDR2 FQNNGV. Trimming cost V 5 bases and J 5 bases; bases outside gene matches: 7. The DNA for the CDR3 is TGTGCCAGCAGCCAAGCAGGGGGCTGGGAGACCCAGTACTTC. This translates into CASSQAGGWETQYF.

Only one count was recorded for this clone. In DNA form, the CDR3 reads TGTGCCAGCAGTTTATCCTCGGCGGCGGAACGGCATTTT. Translated: CASSLSSAAERHF. The chain joins TRBV28 to TRBJ1-5; D unclear. Between the trimmed V and J ends, which lost 1 base and 15 bases, there was a span of 16 bases. CDR1 and CDR2 from the germline V gene are MDHEN and SYDVKM. The CDR3 consists of 13 residues.

The V call is TRBV5-1, the J call TRBJ1-6, with 10 nucleotides matching TRBD1. The V and J ends lost 3 bases and 7 bases, in that order; junction bases with no gene match: 1. The CDR3 is 14 amino acids. Germline CDR1 is SGHRS and CDR2 is YFSETQ. The CDR3 DNA reads as TGCGCCAGCAGCTCGGGACAGGGGAATTCACCCCTCCACTTT. It translates to CASSSGQGNSPLHF.

The J gene is TRBJ2-3, the V gene TRBV27; tentatively, D is TRBD2 (6 bases). The germline V gene encodes CDR1 MNHEY and CDR2 SMNVEV (reference sequence). The CDR3 spans 13 residues. Trimming cost V 6 bases and J 5 bases, with 12 bases left between them. The CDR3 nucleotides read TGTGCCAGCAGCAGTTTCGGGGGAGATACGCAGTATTTT. Translation: CASSSFGGDTQYF.

This chain uses TRBV18 with TRBJ2-1, with 10 bases fitting TRBD1. The trim removed 6 bases at V and 5 bases at J, leaving 4 bases unmatched. The CDR3 is 14 residues long. Germline V gene sequence: CDR1 KGHSH, CDR2 LQKENI. CDR3 nucleotide sequence: TGTGCCAGCTCCTATGGACAGGGGGACAATGAGCAGTTCTTC. Protein sequence: CASSYGQGDNEQFF.

The V call is TRBV29-1, the J call TRBJ2-7; 8 bases map to TRBD1. Per germline, CDR1 SQVTM and CDR2 ANQGSEA. V was clipped by 7 bases and J by 9 bases; unmatched bases: 8. The CDR3 has 11 residues. In DNA form, the CDR3 reads TGCAGCGCTTCGGACAGGGCTGGGCAGTACGTC. As protein: CSASDRAGQYV.

This chain links TRBV5-5 with TRBJ2-2; TRBD2 might be the D (7 bases). The CDR3 covers 14 residues. Trimming cost V 2 bases and J 10 bases, with 15 bases left between them. CDR1 and CDR2 (germline): SGHKS, YYEKEE (reference sequence). CDR3 nucleotides: TGTGCCAGCAGCTTTTCGGAGGGGGGGATGGAGCTGTTTTTT. It yields the protein CASSFSEGGMELFF.

The chain uses TRBV7-9 and TRBJ1-4; a possible D gene is TRBD1 (5 bases). The CDR3 length is 16 residues. V lost 1 base and J lost 2, with 11 bases in between. CDR1 and CDR2 from the germline V gene are SEHNR and FQNEAQ (reference sequence). The CDR3 sequence is CASSLGRVRTNEKLFF. The CDR3 bases are TGTGCCAGCAGCTTAGGCAGGGTGAGGACTAATGAAAAACTGTTTTTT.

The CDR3 sequence: CASSPGTGGAPGANVLTF. The CDR3, as DNA: TGTGCCAGCAGCCCCGGGACAGGGGGGGCCCCCGGGGCCAACGTCCTGACTTTC. This chain links TRBV5-4 with TRBJ2-6; the match to TRBD1 covers 11 bases. This CDR3 region has 18 residues. Germline V gene lookup returns CDR1 SGHNT and CDR2 YYREEE (reference sequence). Losses at the gene ends were 4 bases for V and 4 bases for J; bases not matched to a gene: 10.

The chain is built from TRBV19 and TRBJ2-1; 10 nucleotides line up with TRBD1. Germline lookup yields CDR1 LNHDA and CDR2 SQIVND (reference sequence). The CDR3 has 14 residues. The ends lost 5 bases at V and 4 bases at J; junction bases unmatched: 2. CDR3 protein: CASSGQGVYNEQFF. The CDR3 DNA sequence: TGTGCCAGTAGTGGACAGGGGGTATACAATGAGCAGTTCTTC.

The rearrangement joins TRBV5-1 to TRBJ2-7; the D gene is possibly TRBD2 (5 bases). V lost 4 bases and J 5 bases, leaving 19 bases between the germline ends. The CDR3 loop spans 15 amino acids. The V gene's germline CDR1 is SGHRS and CDR2 YFSETQ. Here the CDR3 DNA reads TGCGCCAGCAGCCCCGGAGCGGCGGGTCTCAACGAGCAGTACGTC. This gives the protein CASSPGAAGLNEQYV.